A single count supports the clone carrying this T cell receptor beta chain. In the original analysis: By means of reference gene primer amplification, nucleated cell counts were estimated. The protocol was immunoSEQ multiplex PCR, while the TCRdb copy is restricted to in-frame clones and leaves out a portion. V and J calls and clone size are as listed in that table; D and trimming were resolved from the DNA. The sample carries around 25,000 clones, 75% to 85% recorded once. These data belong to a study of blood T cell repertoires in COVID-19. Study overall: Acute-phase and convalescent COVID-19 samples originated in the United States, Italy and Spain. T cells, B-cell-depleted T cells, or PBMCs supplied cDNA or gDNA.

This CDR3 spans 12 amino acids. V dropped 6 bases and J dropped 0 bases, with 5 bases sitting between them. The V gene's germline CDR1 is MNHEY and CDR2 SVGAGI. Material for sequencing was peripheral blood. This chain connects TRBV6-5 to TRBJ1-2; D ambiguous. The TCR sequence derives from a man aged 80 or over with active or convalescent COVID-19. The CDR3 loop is CASRGSNYGYTF. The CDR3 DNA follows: TGTGCCAGCAGGGGCTCTAACTATGGCTACACCTTC.